These 5 T cell receptor beta chains were all obtained from the same sample, sequenced in a study of T cell responses to AZD1222 COVID-19 vaccine. Some clones are missing from TCRdb's copy, which holds only in-frame ones; the method was immunoSEQ multiplex PCR. The repertoire includes 130,000 to 150,000 clones, roughly 92% of them detected once, and roughly 1.8% sits in the top ten. Source: peripheral blood, taken on day 0 of AZD1222 vaccination. These receptors came from an adult in good health.

The genes are TRBV10-3 and TRBJ2-1; TRBD2 might be the D (5 bases). Trimming took off 2 bases at V and 0 bases at J, with 8 bases between the two ends. The CDR3 is made up of 15 amino acids. Germline CDR1 ENHRY, CDR2 SYGVKD. CDR3 DNA sequence: TGTGCCATCAGTGAGGGAGGTTCCTCCTACAATGAGCAGTTCTTC. This gives the protein CAISEGGSSYNEQFF.

The CDR3 loop is CASSYLAGYNEQFF. DNA of the CDR3: TGTGCCAGCAGTTACCTAGCGGGGTACAATGAGCAGTTCTTC. V is TRBV6-5 and J is TRBJ2-1; 9 bases agree with TRBD2. V was clipped by 2 bases and J by 4 bases; unmatched bases: 0. The CDR3 runs to 14 residues. The germline V gene encodes CDR1 MNHEY and CDR2 SVGAGI.

The chain carries TRBV5-1 and TRBJ2-7; D is perhaps TRBD1 (5 bases). The CDR3 is 14 residues long. The V end was cut by 5 bases, the J end by 0 bases, with 12 bases between. Germline assignment: CDR1 SGHRS and CDR2 YFSETQ. CDR3 DNA: TGCGCCAGCAGTTTGACAGATAGCTCCTACGAGCAGTACTTC. Protein product: CASSLTDSSYEQYF.

The chain combines TRBV28 with TRBJ2-5; D may be TRBD1 or TRBD2 (5 bases each). The CDR3 is made up of 17 amino acids. The germline gives CDR1 MDHEN, CDR2 SYDVKM. Trimming took off 4 bases at V and 1 base at J, with 19 bases between the two ends. The CDR3 spells CASSSDPRGRIQETQYF. The DNA of the CDR3 is TGTGCCAGCAGTTCGGACCCCCGGGGCAGGATCCAAGAGACCCAGTACTTC.

This clone has only one observation. Here the CDR3 reads CASSYGAFYTF. The CDR3 coding sequence is TGTGCCAGCAGTTACGGGGCCTTCTACACCTTC. The gene calls are TRBV6-5 and TRBJ1-2, with D perhaps matching TRBD1 (5 bases). The CDR3 runs to 11 residues. The germline V gene has CDR1 MNHEY and CDR2 SVGAGI. Trimming left V 2 bases short and J 10 bases short, with 8 bases between.